Listed below are T cell receptor beta chains from one sample, sequenced in a study of cytomegalovirus exposure and HLA in healthy donors. Clones were sequenced by immunoSEQ multiplex PCR, and TCRdb holds only the in-frame ones, with some missing. The data hold fewer than 130,000 clones, with more than 75% observed a single time. The sequencing sample was made of PBMCs. These receptors were collected from a woman younger than 45 in good health and CMV-seropositive. Each CDR3 is given with its conserved first and last residue. A D gene is named only where the DNA matches it firmly. The size entry is marked missing in some rows and otherwise reads once, few, many or a size class.

NA,NA,TRBV7-8,TRBJ1-1,CASSFGLNTEAFF,TGTGCCAGCAGCTTTGGGCTGAACACTGAAGCTTTCTTT
TRBD1,NA,TRBV18,TRBJ1-5,CASSRQGLRDQPQHF,TGTGCCAGCTCAAGACAGGGGTTGAGGGATCAGCCCCAGCATTTT
NA,NA,TRBV7-3,TRBJ1-1,CASSLVGPMNTEAFF,TGTGCCAGCAGCTTAGTTGGGCCCATGAACACTGAAGCTTTCTTT
TRBD1,NA,TRBV19,TRBJ1-5,CASSIGTGVSNQPQHF,TGTGCCAGTAGTATCGGGACAGGGGTGAGCAATCAGCCCCAGCATTTT
NA,NA,TRBV11-2,TRBJ2-7,CASSDGRREYF,TGTGCCAGCAGCGACGGACGGCGGGAGTACTTC
TRBD1,NA,TRBV7-2,TRBJ1-1,CASSFGQGAFF,TGTGCCAGCAGCTTCGGACAGGGGGCTTTCTTT
TRBD1,NA,TRBV4-3,TRBJ2-7,CASSPARDRVWEQYF,TGCGCCAGCAGCCCAGCCCGGGACAGGGTGTGGGAGCAGTACTTC
TRBD1,NA,TRBV5-1,TRBJ1-2,CASSPLGGNYGYTF,TGCGCCAGCAGCCCCTTAGGGGGCAACTATGGCTACACCTTC
TRBD1,NA,TRBV2,TRBJ2-7,CASSRTGDEQYF,TGTGCCAGCAGTCGGACAGGGGACGAGCAGTACTTC
TRBD2,NA,TRBV27,TRBJ2-1,CASSLLAGNEQFF,TGTGCCAGCAGTTTGCTAGCGGGGAATGAGCAGTTCTTC
NA,NA,TRBV21-1,TRBJ1-5,CASSKTTYRRDRGNQPQHF,TGTGCCAGCAGCAAGACGACTTATCGCCGGGACAGGGGGAATCAGCCCCAGCATTTT
NA,NA,TRBV11-2,TRBJ2-7,CASSYQGGYEQYF,TGTGCCAGCAGCTACCAGGGGGGTTACGAGCAGTACTTC
NA,NA,TRBV30,TRBJ1-2,CAWSVGVTSNGYTF,TGTGCCTGGAGTGTGGGAGTTACATCTAACGGCTACACCTTC
TRBD2,NA,TRBV4-1,TRBJ2-1,CASSPTRSGAYNEQFF,TGCGCCAGCAGCCCCACGCGGAGCGGGGCCTACAATGAGCAGTTCTTC
TRBD1,NA,TRBV6-5,TRBJ2-7,CASSPGQGAYEQYF,TGTGCCAGCAGCCCTGGCCAGGGGGCCTACGAGCAGTACTTC
NA,NA,TRBV25-1,TRBJ2-7,CASRPTGIGYEQYF,TGTGCCAGCAGGCCAACAGGGATAGGGTACGAGCAGTACTTC
NA,NA,TRBV9,TRBJ2-1,CASSSQGLESYNEQFF,TGTGCCAGCAGCTCACAGGGCCTCGAGTCCTACAATGAGCAGTTCTTC
TRBD1,NA,TRBV2,TRBJ2-1,CASSEYQGVNNEQFF,TGTGCCAGCAGTGAGTACCAGGGGGTTAATAATGAGCAGTTCTTC
NA,NA,TRBV7-2,TRBJ1-6,CASSLVGAYNSPLHF,TGTGCCAGCAGCTTAGTAGGGGCGTATAATTCACCCCTCCACTTT
NA,few,TRBV15,TRBJ1-5,CATSAYRTSSQPQHF,TGTGCCACCAGCGCGTACAGGACGTCCAGTCAGCCCCAGCATTTT
NA,NA,TRBV7-2,TRBJ2-5,CASSFGEQETQYF,TGTGCCAGCAGCTTTGGAGAGCAAGAGACCCAGTACTTC
NA,NA,TRBV19,TRBJ2-3,CASTPKPLGANTDTQYF,TGTGCCAGTACCCCCAAGCCCTTGGGCGCCAATACAGATACGCAGTATTTT
NA,NA,TRBV9,TRBJ2-7,CASSRGLKSSYEQYF,TGTGCCAGCAGCAGGGGCCTTAAGAGCTCCTACGAGCAGTACTTC
TRBD1,NA,TRBV19,TRBJ1-5,CASSGTGNQPQHF,TGTGCCAGTAGCGGGACAGGTAATCAGCCCCAGCATTTT
NA,NA,TRBV9,TRBJ2-4,CASSVDLGTNIQYF,TGTGCCAGCAGCGTAGATCTGGGCACGAACATTCAGTACTTC
NA,NA,TRBV28,TRBJ2-5,CASREGTGYQETQYF,TGTGCCAGCAGGGAGGGGACTGGGTACCAAGAGACCCAGTACTTC
NA,NA,TRBV5-6,TRBJ2-5,CASSLARASETQYF,TGTGCCAGCAGCTTGGCGCGCGCCTCGGAGACCCAGTACTTC
TRBD2,NA,TRBV10-1,TRBJ2-7,CASSEQRPGTSGYEQYF,TGCGCCAGCAGTGAGCAACGACCCGGGACTAGCGGCTACGAGCAGTACTTC
TRBD1,NA,TRBV5-1,TRBJ1-1,CASSLGPGGRTEAFF,TGCGCCAGCAGCTTGGGGCCAGGGGGAAGGACTGAAGCTTTCTTT
NA,once,TRBV20-1,TRBJ1-2,CSASLNYGYTF,TGCAGTGCTAGTCTGAACTATGGCTACACCTTC
NA,NA,TRBV5-1,TRBJ1-2,CASSLVKVTGLSGGYTF,TGCGCCAGCAGCTTGGTGAAAGTGACGGGGTTGTCCGGTGGCTACACCTTC
NA,NA,TRBV7-2,TRBJ1-2,CASSTTGYHGYTF,TGTGCCAGCAGCACAACAGGTTATCATGGCTACACCTTC
TRBD1,NA,TRBV7-2,TRBJ2-7,CASSQDRGYYEQYF,TGTGCCAGCAGCCAGGACAGGGGGTATTACGAGCAGTACTTC
TRBD2,NA,TRBV5-1,TRBJ2-2,CASSPIAGRTGELFF,TGCGCCAGCAGCCCGATAGCGGGGCGGACCGGGGAGCTGTTTTTT
TRBD1,NA,TRBV7-2,TRBJ1-1,CASSFDRVNTEAFF,TGTGCCAGCAGTTTCGACAGGGTGAACACTGAAGCTTTCTTT
TRBD2,NA,TRBV6-1,TRBJ2-7,CASSESLAGGRDEQYF,TGTGCCAGCAGTGAAAGTCTAGCGGGGGGGCGGGACGAGCAGTACTTC
NA,few,TRBV7-9,TRBJ1-1,CASSLANPGTTEAFF,TGTGCCAGCAGCTTGGCCAATCCGGGAACGACTGAAGCTTTCTTT
TRBD1,NA,TRBV29-1,TRBJ2-7,CSVSRTGTGEQYF,TGCAGCGTTTCCCGGACAGGGACTGGGGAGCAGTACTTC
NA,NA,TRBV28,TRBJ2-7,CASSISGAYEQYF,TGTGCCAGCAGTATTAGCGGAGCTTACGAGCAGTACTTC
NA,NA,TRBV11-2,TRBJ2-2,CASSAPGGYTGELFF,TGTGCCAGCAGCGCGCCAGGGGGGTACACCGGGGAGCTGTTTTTT
NA,few,TRBV9,TRBJ2-7,CASSPRGGSAYEQYF,TGTGCCAGCAGCCCCAGAGGGGGATCTGCCTACGAGCAGTACTTC
NA,NA,TRBV5-4,TRBJ1-2,CAAWDLGYGYTF,TGTGCTGCGTGGGACTTGGGCTATGGCTACACCTTC
TRBD1,NA,TRBV2,TRBJ1-2,CASSVSDRVDGYTF,TGTGCCAGCAGTGTTTCGGACAGGGTGGATGGCTACACCTTC
NA,NA,TRBV6-1,TRBJ1-2,CASRDRQWNYGYTF,TGTGCCAGCAGAGACCGACAGTGGAACTATGGCTACACCTTC
NA,NA,TRBV18,TRBJ1-1,CASSVQGSMNTEAFF,TGTGCCAGCTCAGTCCAGGGATCCATGAACACTGAAGCTTTCTTT
TRBD1,NA,TRBV19,TRBJ1-5,CASVTGGISQPQHF,TGTGCCAGTGTGACAGGGGGCATCAGTCAGCCCCAGCATTTT